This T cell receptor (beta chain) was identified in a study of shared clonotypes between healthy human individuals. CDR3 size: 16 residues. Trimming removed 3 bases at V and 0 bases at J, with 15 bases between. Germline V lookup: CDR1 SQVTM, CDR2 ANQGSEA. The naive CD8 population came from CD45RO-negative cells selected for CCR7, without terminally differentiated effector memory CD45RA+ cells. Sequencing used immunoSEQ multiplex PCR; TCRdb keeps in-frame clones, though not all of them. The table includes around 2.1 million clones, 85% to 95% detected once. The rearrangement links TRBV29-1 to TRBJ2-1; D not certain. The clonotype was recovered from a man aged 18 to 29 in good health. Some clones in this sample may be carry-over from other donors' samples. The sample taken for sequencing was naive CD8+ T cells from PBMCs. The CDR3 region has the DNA TGCAGCGTTGAGGGATTGGCGGCAAGCTCCTACAATGAGCAGTTCTTC. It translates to CSVEGLAASSYNEQFF.